This TCR beta chain was identified in a study of beta chain features in type 1 diabetes. Across the whole study: All samples yielded some 100,000,000 examined sorted cells.

This clone was counted only a few times. Its antigen remains unidentified. Expressed TCRB transcripts were sequenced, since all the RNA that had been isolated was reverse transcribed. Assay used: immunoSEQ multiplex PCR; TCRdb lists only in-frame clones, some missing. The sample lists roughly 450,000 clones, approximately 15% occurring once. Findings and limits, study-wide: Researchers reported that naive, central memory and Treg TCRB repertoires appeared more similar in patients than in healthy donors.

This CDR3 is 14 amino acids long. The J segment lost 6 bases and the V segment lost 4 bases, leaving 8 bases of the junction unmatched. Germline V gene data show CDR1 as SGDLS and CDR2 as YYNGEE. The rearrangement uses TRBV9 and TRBJ2-7; 9 nucleotides match TRBD1. The source of this sequence is a man aged 25-45 years in good health. The sequenced material came from naive CD4+ T cells from blood. The CDR3 loop reads CASSPLQTGGEQYF. The CDR3, as DNA: TGTGCCAGCAGCCCCCTCCAGACAGGGGGCGAGCAGTACTTC.